This T cell receptor (beta chain) was documented in a study of T-cell reconstitution after alpha-beta-depleted transplantation in children. With respect to this clonotype: The antigen is unknown.

Study-wide points: Fresh T-cell production supplied most of the T-cell counts and diversity seen one year after transplant. Surviving recipient T cells and thymic progenitors accounted for the high day-60 TCRbeta diversity observed in some patients. As was reported, about two months after transplant, alpha-beta T cells came from several hundred expanded graft clones.

Preparation of the TCRbeta library involved a method that used unique molecular identifiers. Each CDR3 protein is one row after TCRdb ran MiXCR on the PCR reads. This table has 900,000 or so distinct CDR3 sequences, roughly 15% appearing once. Trimming took off 10 bases at V and 4 bases at J, with 16 bases between the two ends. The CDR3 consists of 13 residues. CDR1 and CDR2 from the germline V gene are SGHVS and FQNEAQ. This sequence joins TRBV7-8 and TRBJ2-5; D may be TRBD2 (6 bases). The clonotype was recovered from a male patient aged 10 to 17 who had a stem cell transplant for acute lymphoblastic leukemia, so the T cells may come from the graft donor. Specimen: PBMCs, mostly from graft donor cells, collected 360 days after TCRalphabeta/CD19-depleted stem cell transplant. The CDR3 bases are TGTGCCACCACGGACTATCAAGTAGAGACCCAGTACTTC. Translation: CATTDYQVETQYF.